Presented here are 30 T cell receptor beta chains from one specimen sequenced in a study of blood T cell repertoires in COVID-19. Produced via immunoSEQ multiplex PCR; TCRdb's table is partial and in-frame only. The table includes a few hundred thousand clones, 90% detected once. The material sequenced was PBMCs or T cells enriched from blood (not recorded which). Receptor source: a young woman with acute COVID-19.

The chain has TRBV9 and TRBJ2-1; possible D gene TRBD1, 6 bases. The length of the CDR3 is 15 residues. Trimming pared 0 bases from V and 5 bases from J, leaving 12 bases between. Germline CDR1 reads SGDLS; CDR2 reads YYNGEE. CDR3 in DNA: TGTGCCAGCAGCGTAGGGGGGCGACATGACAATGAGCAGTTCTTC. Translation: CASSVGGRHDNEQFF.

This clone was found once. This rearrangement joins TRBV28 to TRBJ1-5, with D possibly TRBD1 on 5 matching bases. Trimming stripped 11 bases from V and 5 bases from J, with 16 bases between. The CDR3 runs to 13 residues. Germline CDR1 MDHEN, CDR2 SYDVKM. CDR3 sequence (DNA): TGTGCCGCCTCACCGACAGTCTATCAGCCCCAGCATTTT. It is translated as CAASPTVYQPQHF. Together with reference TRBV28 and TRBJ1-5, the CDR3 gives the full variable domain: DVKVTQSSRYLVKRTGEKVFLECVQDMDHENMFWYRQDPGLGLRLIYFSYDVKMKEKGDIPEGYSVSREKKERFSLILESASTNQTSMYLCAASPTVYQPQHFGDGTRLSIL.

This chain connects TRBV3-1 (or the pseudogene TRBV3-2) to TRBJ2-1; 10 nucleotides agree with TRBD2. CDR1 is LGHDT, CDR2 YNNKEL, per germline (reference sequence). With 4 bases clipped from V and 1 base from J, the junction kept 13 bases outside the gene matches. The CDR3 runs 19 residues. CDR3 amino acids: CASSRPIRTSGISYNEQFF. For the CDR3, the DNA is TGTGCCAGCAGCCGCCCAATTCGGACTAGCGGAATTTCCTACAATGAGCAGTTCTTC.

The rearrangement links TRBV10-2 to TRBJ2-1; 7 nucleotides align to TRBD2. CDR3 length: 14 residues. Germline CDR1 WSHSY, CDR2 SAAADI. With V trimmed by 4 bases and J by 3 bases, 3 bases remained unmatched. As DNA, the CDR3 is TGCGCCAGCAGTGGGAGCGGGAACTACAATGAGCAGTTCTTC. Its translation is CASSGSGNYNEQFF.

The CDR3 sequence is CASSSPTAVNTEAFF. CDR3 bases: TGTGCCAGCAGTTCACCGACAGCTGTGAACACTGAAGCTTTCTTT. The chain links TRBV28 to TRBJ1-1; a possible D gene is TRBD1 (5 bases). The ends were cut back, 4 bases at V and 0 bases at J, with 12 bases in the middle. CDR3 length equals 15 residues. The V gene's germline CDR1 is MDHEN and CDR2 SYDVKM.

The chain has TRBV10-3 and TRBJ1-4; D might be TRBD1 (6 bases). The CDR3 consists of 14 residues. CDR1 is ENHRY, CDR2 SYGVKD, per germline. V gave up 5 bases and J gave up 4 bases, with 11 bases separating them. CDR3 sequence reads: CAISITGNNEKLFF. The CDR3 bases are TGTGCCATCAGTATTACAGGGAATAATGAAAAACTGTTTTTT.

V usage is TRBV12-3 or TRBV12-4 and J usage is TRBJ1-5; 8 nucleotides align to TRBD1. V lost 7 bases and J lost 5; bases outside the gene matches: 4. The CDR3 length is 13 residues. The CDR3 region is CASTETGDQPQHF. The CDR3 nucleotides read TGTGCCAGCACCGAGACAGGGGATCAGCCCCAGCATTTT.

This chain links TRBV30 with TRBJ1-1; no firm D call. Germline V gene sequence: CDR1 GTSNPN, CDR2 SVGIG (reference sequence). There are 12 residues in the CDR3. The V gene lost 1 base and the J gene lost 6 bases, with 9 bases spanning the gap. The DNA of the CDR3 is TGTGCCTGGAGTGGCCAGAGGGCTGAAGCTTTCTTT. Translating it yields CAWSGQRAEAFF. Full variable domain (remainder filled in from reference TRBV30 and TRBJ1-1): SQTIHQWPATLVQPVGSPLSLECTVEGTSNPNLYWYRQAAGRGLQLLFYSVGIGQISSEVPQNLSASRPQDRQFILSSKKLLLSDSGFYLCAWSGQRAEAFFGQGTRLTVV.

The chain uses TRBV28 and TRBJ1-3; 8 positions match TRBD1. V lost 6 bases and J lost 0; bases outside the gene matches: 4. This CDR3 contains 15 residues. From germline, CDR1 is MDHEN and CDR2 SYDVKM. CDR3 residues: CASRRQGISGNTIYF. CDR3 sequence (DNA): TGTGCCAGCAGGCGACAGGGGATCTCTGGAAACACCATATATTTT.

CDR3 loop: CASSTNRGRSPLHF. The CDR3 coding sequence is TGTGCCAGCAGCACGAACAGGGGGCGCTCACCCCTCCACTTT. V gene TRBV13 combines with J gene TRBJ1-6; TRBD1 aligns across 9 bases. Germline assignment: CDR1 PRHDT and CDR2 FYEKMQ (reference sequence). The CDR3 is 14 residues long. The trim removed 5 bases at V and 10 bases at J, leaving 6 bases unmatched. Using reference TRBV13 and TRBJ1-6 for the parts outside the CDR3, the full variable domain is AAGVIQSPRHLIKEKRETATLKCYPIPRHDTVYWYQQGPGQDPQFLISFYEKMQSDKGSIPDRFSAQQFSDYHSELNMSSLELGDSALYFCASSTNRGRSPLHFGNGTRLTVT.

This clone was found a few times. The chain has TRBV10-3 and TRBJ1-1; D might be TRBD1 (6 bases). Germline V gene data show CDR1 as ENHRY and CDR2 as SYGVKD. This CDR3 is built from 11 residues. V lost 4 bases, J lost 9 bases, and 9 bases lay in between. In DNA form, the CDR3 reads TGTGCCATCAGTGGGACAGACAAAGCTTTCTTT. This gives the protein CAISGTDKAFF.

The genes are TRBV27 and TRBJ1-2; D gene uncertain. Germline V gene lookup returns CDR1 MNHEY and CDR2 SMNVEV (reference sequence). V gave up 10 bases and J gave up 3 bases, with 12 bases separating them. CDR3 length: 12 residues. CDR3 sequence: CATRGPHYGYTF. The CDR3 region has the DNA TGTGCCACGCGAGGCCCACACTATGGCTACACCTTC.

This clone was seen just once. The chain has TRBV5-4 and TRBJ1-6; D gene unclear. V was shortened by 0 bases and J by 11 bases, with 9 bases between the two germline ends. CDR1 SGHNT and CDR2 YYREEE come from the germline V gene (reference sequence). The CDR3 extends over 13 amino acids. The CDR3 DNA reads TGTGCCAGCAGCTTGGGACATACTCCACCCCTCCACTTT. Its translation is CASSLGHTPPLHF.

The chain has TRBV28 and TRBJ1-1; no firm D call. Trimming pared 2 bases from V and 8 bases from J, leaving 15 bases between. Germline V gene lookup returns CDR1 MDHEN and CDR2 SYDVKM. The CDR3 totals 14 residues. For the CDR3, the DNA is TGTGCCAGCAGTTTAATGCTTTCGGGTAGGGAAGCTTTCTTT. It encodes CASSLMLSGREAFF.

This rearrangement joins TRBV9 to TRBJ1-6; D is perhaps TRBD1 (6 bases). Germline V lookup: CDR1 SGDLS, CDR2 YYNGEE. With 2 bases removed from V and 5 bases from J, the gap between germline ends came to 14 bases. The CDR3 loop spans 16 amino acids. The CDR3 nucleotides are TGTGCCAGCAGCGTGGCACAGGGTTGGAATAATTCACCCCTCCACTTT. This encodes CASSVAQGWNNSPLHF. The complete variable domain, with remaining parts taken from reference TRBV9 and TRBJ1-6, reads DSGVTQTPKHLITATGQRVTLRCSPRSGDLSVYWYQQSLDQGLQFLIQYYNGEERAKGNILERFSAQQFPDLHSELNLSSLELGDSALYFCASSVAQGWNNSPLHFGNGTRLTVT.

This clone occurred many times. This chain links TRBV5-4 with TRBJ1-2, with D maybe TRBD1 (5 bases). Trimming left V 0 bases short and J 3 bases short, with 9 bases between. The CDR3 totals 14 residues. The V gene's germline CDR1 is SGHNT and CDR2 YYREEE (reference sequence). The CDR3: CASSLAGMDYGYTF. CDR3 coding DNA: TGTGCCAGCAGCTTGGCAGGGATGGACTATGGCTACACCTTC.

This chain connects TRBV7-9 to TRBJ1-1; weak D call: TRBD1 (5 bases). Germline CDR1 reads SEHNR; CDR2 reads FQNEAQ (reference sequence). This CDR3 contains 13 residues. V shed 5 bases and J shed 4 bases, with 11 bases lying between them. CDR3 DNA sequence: TGTGCCAGCAGCGGTGGGGCACTCACTGAAGCTTTCTTT. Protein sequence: CASSGGALTEAFF.

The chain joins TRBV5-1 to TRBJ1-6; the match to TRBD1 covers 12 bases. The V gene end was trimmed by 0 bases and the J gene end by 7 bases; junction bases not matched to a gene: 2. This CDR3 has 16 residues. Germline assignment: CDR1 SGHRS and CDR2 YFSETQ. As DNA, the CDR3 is TGCGCCAGCAGCTTGGTTGGGACAGGGGGCAATTCACCCCTCCACTTT. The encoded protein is CASSLVGTGGNSPLHF.

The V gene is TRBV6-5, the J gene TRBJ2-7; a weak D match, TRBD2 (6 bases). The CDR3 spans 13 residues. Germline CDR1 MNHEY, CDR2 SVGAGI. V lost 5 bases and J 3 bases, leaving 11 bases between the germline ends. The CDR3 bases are TGTGCCAGCAGTCCCGGGACTCACTACGAGCAGTACTTC. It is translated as CASSPGTHYEQYF.

The CDR3 sequence: CASSEQQGMGFAGELFF. As DNA, the CDR3 is TGTGCCAGCAGTGAACAACAGGGGATGGGGTTTGCCGGGGAGCTGTTTTTT. The chain uses TRBV28 and TRBJ2-2; 7 nucleotides align to TRBD1. V was clipped by 5 bases and J by 6 bases; unmatched bases: 15. This CDR3 comprises 17 residues. Germline V gives CDR1 MDHEN, CDR2 SYDVKM. Together with reference TRBV28 and TRBJ2-2, the CDR3 gives the full variable domain: DVKVTQSSRYLVKRTGEKVFLECVQDMDHENMFWYRQDPGLGLRLIYFSYDVKMKEKGDIPEGYSVSREKKERFSLILESASTNQTSMYLCASSEQQGMGFAGELFFGEGSRLTVL.

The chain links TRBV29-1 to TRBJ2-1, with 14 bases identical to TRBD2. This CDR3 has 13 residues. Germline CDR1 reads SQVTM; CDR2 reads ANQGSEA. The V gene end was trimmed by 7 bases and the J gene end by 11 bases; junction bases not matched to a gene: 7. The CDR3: CSGGGLAGGQQFF. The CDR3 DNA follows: TGCAGCGGGGGCGGACTAGCGGGAGGTCAGCAGTTCTTC.

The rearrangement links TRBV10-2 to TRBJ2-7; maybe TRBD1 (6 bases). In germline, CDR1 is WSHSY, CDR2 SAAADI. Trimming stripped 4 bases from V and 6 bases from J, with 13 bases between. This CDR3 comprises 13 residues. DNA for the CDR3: TGCGCCAGCAGTGTACAGGGCGGAGGCGAGCAGTACTTC. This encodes CASSVQGGGEQYF.

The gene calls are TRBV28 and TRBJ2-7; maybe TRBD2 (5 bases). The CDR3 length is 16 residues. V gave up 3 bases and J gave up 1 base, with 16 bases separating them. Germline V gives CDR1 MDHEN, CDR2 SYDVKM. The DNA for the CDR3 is TGTGCCAGCAGTTTCCCCTCGCGGGCGAATTCCTACGAGCAGTACTTC. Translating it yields CASSFPSRANSYEQYF.

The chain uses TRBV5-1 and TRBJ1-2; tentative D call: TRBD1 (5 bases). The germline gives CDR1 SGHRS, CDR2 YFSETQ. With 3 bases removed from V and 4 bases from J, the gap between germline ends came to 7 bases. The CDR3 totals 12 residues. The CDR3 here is CASSSGFYGYTF. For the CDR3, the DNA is TGCGCCAGCAGCTCAGGGTTCTATGGCTACACCTTC. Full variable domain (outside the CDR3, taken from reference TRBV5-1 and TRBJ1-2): KAGVTQTPRYLIKTRGQQVTLSCSPISGHRSVSWYQQTPGQGLQFLFEYFSETQRNKGNFPGRFSGRQFSNSRSEMNVSTLELGDSALYLCASSSGFYGYTFGSGTRLTVV.

CDR3 loop: CAIRDREVYEQYF. CDR3 DNA sequence: TGTGCCATCAGAGACAGGGAGGTCTACGAGCAGTACTTC. The chain carries TRBV10-3 and TRBJ2-7, with a tentative D call TRBD1 (7 bases). In germline, CDR1 is ENHRY, CDR2 SYGVKD. The CDR3 is made up of 13 amino acids. V was shortened by 6 bases and J by 3 bases, with 12 bases between the two germline ends.

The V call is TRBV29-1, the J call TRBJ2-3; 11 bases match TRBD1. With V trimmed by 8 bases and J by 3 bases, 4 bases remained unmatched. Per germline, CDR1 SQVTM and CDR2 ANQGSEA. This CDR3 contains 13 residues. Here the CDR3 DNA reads TGCAGCCTAGGGACAGGGGGAACAGATACGCAGTATTTT. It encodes CSLGTGGTDTQYF.

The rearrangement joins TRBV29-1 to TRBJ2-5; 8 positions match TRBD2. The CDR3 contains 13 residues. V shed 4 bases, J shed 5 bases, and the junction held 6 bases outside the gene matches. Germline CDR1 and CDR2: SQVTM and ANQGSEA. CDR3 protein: CSVGPTGGETQYF. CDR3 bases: TGCAGCGTTGGACCGACGGGAGGGGAGACCCAGTACTTC.

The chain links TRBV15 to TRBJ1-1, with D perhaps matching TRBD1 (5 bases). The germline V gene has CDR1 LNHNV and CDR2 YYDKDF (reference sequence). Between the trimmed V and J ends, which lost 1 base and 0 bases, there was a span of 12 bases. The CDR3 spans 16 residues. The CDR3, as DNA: TGTGCCACCAGCAGAGCCCTCGGACATTTGAACACTGAAGCTTTCTTT. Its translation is CATSRALGHLNTEAFF.

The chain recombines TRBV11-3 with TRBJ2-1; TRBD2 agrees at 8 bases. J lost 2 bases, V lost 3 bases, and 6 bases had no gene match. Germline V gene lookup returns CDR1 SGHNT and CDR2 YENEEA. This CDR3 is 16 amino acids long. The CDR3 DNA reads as TGTGCCAGCAGCTTGGGGAGCGGGAGTCCCTACAATGAGCAGTTCTTC. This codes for CASSLGSGSPYNEQFF.

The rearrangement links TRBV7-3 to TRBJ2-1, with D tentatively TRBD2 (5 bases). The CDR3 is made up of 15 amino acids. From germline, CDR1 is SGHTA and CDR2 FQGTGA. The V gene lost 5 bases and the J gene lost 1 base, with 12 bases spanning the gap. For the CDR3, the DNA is TGTGCCAGCAGCAAGCGGCGAACGTCCTACAATGAGCAGTTCTTC. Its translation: CASSKRRTSYNEQFF. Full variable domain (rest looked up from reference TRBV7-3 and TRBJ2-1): GAGVSQTPSNKVTEKGKYVELRCDPISGHTALYWYRQSLGQGPEFLIYFQGTGAADDSGLPNDRFFAVRPEGSVSTLKIQRTERGDSAVYLCASSKRRTSYNEQFFGPGTRLTVL.